In its sample, the clone carrying this T cell receptor (beta chain) was seen many times. This CDR3 region has 13 residues. The V and J ends lost 0 bases and 9 bases respectively, with 6 bases between them. CDR1 is MNHEY and CDR2 is SMNVEV in the germline V gene (reference sequence). These data originate in a study of T cells in Graves' hyperthyroidism and ophthalmopathy. From RNA transcripts, TCR beta CDR3 regions were amplified. A first-round RT-PCR of the TCR CDR3 used the HTBI primer set. TCRdb re-derived calls from the multiplex PCR reads in MiXCR, one entry per CDR3 protein. Of 540,000 or so distinct CDR3 sequences listed, 46% were seen once; the top ten hold roughly 20%.

The source of this sequence is an adult woman with Graves' disease, either hyperthyroidism or ophthalmopathy (not recorded which). Sequenced material: peripheral blood or thyroid tissue (not recorded which). V is TRBV27 and J is TRBJ1-6, with D uncertain. The CDR3 reads CASSLSVLSPLHF. CDR3 sequence (DNA): TGTGCCAGCAGTTTATCGGTGCTTTCACCCCTCCACTTT.